This T cell receptor (beta chain) was sequenced for a study of OX40 agonist ivuxolimab in advanced cancers. Germline V gene data show CDR1 as MGHRA and CDR2 as YSYEKL. V lost 1 base and J 1 base, leaving 4 bases between the germline ends. This CDR3 is 13 amino acids long. Clones were read by immunoSEQ multiplex PCR, and TCRdb kept only the in-frame ones, dropping some. The sample lists more than 20,000 clones, 75% to 85% occurring once. This clone was picked up one time. Specimen: CD4+ or CD8+ T cells sorted from blood, collected in a trial of the OX40 agonist ivuxolimab. The V and J genes are TRBV4-1 and TRBJ2-5; D gene uncertain. The clonotype comes from an adult with an advanced solid tumor such as melanoma, head and neck, liver or kidney cancer. The CDR3 spells CASSQGGQETQYF. DNA for the CDR3: TGCGCCAGCAGCCAAGGAGGCCAAGAGACCCAGTACTTC.